A single T cell receptor beta chain is shown here with its context. Depths of 1 in 200,000 to 1 in 1 million T cells were the sequencing target. TCRdb's table, derived via immunoSEQ multiplex PCR, lists solely in-frame clones and lacks some. The profile shows about 160,000 clones, 70% to 85% of them singletons. This entry is derived from a study of cytotoxic CD8 clonotypes in ibrutinib-treated CLL. The V gene lost 5 bases and the J gene lost 5 bases, with 22 bases spanning the gap. Germline V gene data show CDR1 as MNHEY and CDR2 as SMNVEV (reference sequence). The CDR3 contains 16 residues. The chain recombines TRBV27 with TRBJ2-7; TRBD2 might be the D (6 bases). The sample in question was PBMCs, obtained after 12 months of ibrutinib treatment. The TCR comes from a human donor with chronic lymphocytic leukemia. The CDR3 loop is CASSPFLSTPGDEQYF. In nucleotides, the CDR3 is TGTGCCAGCAGTCCTTTTCTGTCGACCCCGGGGGACGAGCAGTACTTC.